The 24 T cell receptor beta chains given below trace back to one sample, sequenced in a study of blood T cell repertoires in COVID-19. TCRdb's table, derived via immunoSEQ multiplex PCR, lists solely in-frame clones and lacks some. The sample yields 150,000 to 200,000 clones, more than 85% seen once. The material sequenced was peripheral blood. The receptors were gathered from a man in his forties or fifties with active or convalescent COVID-19.

This chain links TRBV28 with TRBJ2-1; 10 bases map to TRBD2. There are 14 residues in the CDR3. The V gene's germline CDR1 is MDHEN and CDR2 SYDVKM. CDR3 sequence: CNTSSGSSYNEQFF. As DNA, the CDR3 is TGTAACACCTCTAGCGGGAGCTCCTACAATGAGCAGTTCTTC.

This clone was observed once. The chain has TRBV7-2 and TRBJ2-2; 8 bases match TRBD2. CDR1 is SGHTA and CDR2 is FQGNSA in the germline V gene. Trimming at V came to 2 bases and at J to 7 bases, leaving 6 bases not matched to a gene. The CDR3 covers 15 residues. CDR3 amino acids: CASSLTGGLNGELFF. For the CDR3, the DNA is TGTGCCAGCAGCTTAACGGGGGGGCTTAACGGGGAGCTGTTTTTT.

This rearrangement joins TRBV7-9 to TRBJ1-4, with D uncertain. V was clipped by 6 bases and J by 4 bases, with 24 bases between them. Germline CDR1 and CDR2: SEHNR and FQNEAQ (reference sequence). This CDR3 is built from 18 residues. CDR3 sequence: CASSWFIMRSPNNEKLFF. As DNA, the CDR3 is TGTGCCAGCAGTTGGTTTATTATGAGGAGCCCCAATAATGAAAAACTGTTTTTT.

This chain joins TRBV19 and TRBJ1-1, with D maybe TRBD1 (6 bases). Per the germline V gene, CDR1 is LNHDA and CDR2 is SQIVND (reference sequence). The germline V and J ends were trimmed by 2 bases and 5 bases, with 9 bases remaining between them. There are 13 residues in the CDR3. The CDR3 region is CASSIQGLTEAFF. The CDR3 nucleotides read TGTGCCAGTAGTATACAGGGGTTGACTGAAGCTTTCTTT.

The chain carries TRBV6-5 and TRBJ1-6; D is ambiguous. V was pared by 0 bases and J by 6 bases, with 3 bases between. The CDR3 runs to 13 residues. Germline loops: CDR1 MNHEY, CDR2 SVGAGI. CDR3 nucleotides: TGTGCCAGCAGTTACTCGGCTAATTCACCCCTCCACTTT. Its translation: CASSYSANSPLHF.

This chain connects TRBV18 to TRBJ1-2; TRBD1 matches at 7 bases. The CDR3 is 16 residues long. Germline lookup yields CDR1 KGHSH and CDR2 LQKENI. V was clipped by 4 bases and J by 6 bases; unmatched bases: 14. The CDR3 loop is CASSQLRDRYLHGYTF. The CDR3 DNA is TGTGCCAGCTCACAACTCCGGGACAGATACTTACATGGCTACACCTTC. The full variable domain, in which reference TRBV18 and TRBJ1-2 provide the parts outside the CDR3, is NAGVMQNPRHLVRRRGQEARLRCSPMKGHSHVYWYRQLPEEGLKFMVYLQKENIIDESGMPKERFSAEFPKEGPSILRIQQVVRGDSAAYFCASSQLRDRYLHGYTFGSGTRLTVV.

The V gene is TRBV4-1, the J gene TRBJ2-2; 10 bases are a match to TRBD1. Germline CDR1 MGHRA, CDR2 YSYEKL. V trimming: 1 base; J trimming: 4 bases; junction bases outside the gene matches: 6. The CDR3 runs 17 residues. This CDR3 reads CASSQARTGGITGELFF. In DNA, the CDR3 is TGCGCCAGCAGCCAAGCCCGGACAGGGGGGATCACCGGGGAGCTGTTTTTT.

The chain links TRBV3-1 (or the pseudogene TRBV3-2) to TRBJ2-5; D is ambiguous. Germline CDR1 and CDR2: LGHDT and YNNKEL (reference sequence). Trimming cost V 3 bases and J 3 bases, with 8 bases left between them. This CDR3 spans 13 amino acids. The CDR3 sequence is CASSQRAKETQYF. CDR3 bases: TGTGCCAGCAGCCAGCGTGCGAAAGAGACCCAGTACTTC.

The chain carries TRBV5-1 and TRBJ1-3; TRBD1 might be the D (6 bases). V lost 4 bases and J 1 base, leaving 15 bases between the germline ends. CDR1 SGHRS and CDR2 YFSETQ come from the germline V gene. This CDR3 is 16 amino acids long. The CDR3 coding sequence is TGCGCCAGCAGCACCGGGACACAATCTTCTGGAAACACCATATATTTT. It yields the protein CASSTGTQSSGNTIYF.

The V call is TRBV20-1, the J call TRBJ2-5, with D possibly TRBD2 on 5 matching bases. V was shortened by 5 bases and J by 7 bases, with 11 bases between the two germline ends. The CDR3 is 11 residues long. CDR1 and CDR2 from the germline V gene are DFQATT and SNEGSKA (reference sequence). The CDR3 DNA is TGCAGTGCTCTAGCACCCCCGACCCAGTACTTC. Protein: CSALAPPTQYF.

This clone was observed a single time. The chain employs TRBV5-6 and TRBJ1-2, with 7 bases fitting TRBD1. V gave up 2 bases and J gave up 5 bases; unmatched junction bases: 6. The CDR3 loop spans 14 amino acids. Germline V lookup: CDR1 SGHDT, CDR2 YYEEEE. The CDR3 reads CASSFRTGMYGYTF. The CDR3 nucleotides read TGTGCCAGCAGCTTCCGGACAGGAATGTATGGCTACACCTTC.

Only a few counts were recorded for this clone. J is TRBJ2-7 and V is TRBV5-1; the D gene is possibly TRBD2 (5 bases). CDR1 and CDR2 from the germline V gene are SGHRS and YFSETQ. The V and J ends lost 5 bases and 2 bases respectively, with 14 bases between them. The CDR3 extends over 14 amino acids. This chain's CDR3 is CASRFRTATYEQYF. CDR3 bases: TGCGCCAGCAGGTTCCGGACTGCTACCTACGAGCAGTACTTC.

The rearrangement joins TRBV30 to TRBJ1-1, with 9 bases aligning to TRBD1. Germline lookup yields CDR1 GTSNPN and CDR2 SVGIG (reference sequence). The CDR3 length is 12 residues. DNA of the CDR3: TGTGCGAGTAGGGGACAGGGTACTGAAGCTTTCTTT. Translation gives CASRGQGTEAFF.

The J gene is TRBJ1-1, the V gene TRBV19, with TRBD1 identical over 7 bases. This CDR3 comprises 13 residues. CDR1 is LNHDA, CDR2 SQIVND, per germline (reference sequence). Losses at the gene ends were 7 bases for V and 6 bases for J; bases not matched to a gene: 8. This CDR3 reads CASTPTGFSEAFF. The DNA for the CDR3 is TGTGCCAGTACCCCGACAGGGTTCTCTGAAGCTTTCTTT.

The chain joins TRBV19 to TRBJ1-2; no clear D gene. V lost 7 bases and J lost 7, with 13 bases in between. The CDR3 spans 12 residues. Germline assignment: CDR1 LNHDA and CDR2 SQIVND (reference sequence). The CDR3 DNA reads as TGTGCCAGTACCCAGCGGAGAGGTGGCTACACCTTC. Its protein is CASTQRRGGYTF.

This chain connects TRBV28 to TRBJ2-7; the match to TRBD2 covers 10 bases. V gave up 2 bases and J gave up 0 bases; unmatched junction bases: 4. Germline V CDR1 and CDR2: MDHEN, SYDVKM. The CDR3 runs 16 residues. The CDR3 DNA sequence: TGTGCCAGCAGTTTAGGGCTAGCGGGGGCCTCCTACGAGCAGTACTTC. It specifies CASSLGLAGASYEQYF.

In this sample, this clone turned up once. DNA of the CDR3: TGTGCCAGCACCGGAACAGGGCACTACGAGCAGTACTTC. This codes for CASTGTGHYEQYF. This chain links TRBV7-2 with TRBJ2-7; a weak D match, TRBD1 (6 bases). The CDR3 is 13 amino acids. Germline loops: CDR1 SGHTA, CDR2 FQGNSA. Trimming cost V 7 bases and J 3 bases, with 13 bases left between them.

This chain uses TRBV14 with TRBJ2-1, with a tentative D call TRBD2 (6 bases). V lost 3 bases to trimming and J lost 6 bases, with 9 bases between them. CDR3 length: 13 residues. Germline loops: CDR1 SGHDN, CDR2 FVKESK. The CDR3 DNA is TGTGCCAGCAGCCACGGGGGACGCAATGAGCAGTTCTTC. Protein product: CASSHGGRNEQFF.

This clone has just a few counts. The rearrangement joins TRBV20-1 to TRBJ1-5; TRBD1 matches at 7 bases. After removal of 3 bases from V and 8 bases from J, the junction contained 13 bases not matched to a gene. The CDR3 sequence is 15 residues long. Germline CDR1 is DFQATT and CDR2 is SNEGSKA (reference sequence). CDR3 nucleotides: TGCAGTGCTAGTGAGTGGGACAGCCCTAGAAAGCCCCAGCATTTT. Residues: CSASEWDSPRKPQHF.

The chain carries TRBV5-1 and TRBJ1-2, with 7 bases identical to TRBD1. Germline CDR1 is SGHRS and CDR2 is YFSETQ. The CDR3 has 14 residues. The V segment lost 1 base and the J segment 5 bases; nucleotides outside the gene matches: 5. CDR3 in DNA: TGCGCCAGCAGCTTGAAGGGGGCGGAATATGGCTACACCTTC. It encodes CASSLKGAEYGYTF.

This chain uses TRBV5-1 with TRBJ1-6; D is possibly TRBD1 (5 bases). The germline V gene has CDR1 SGHRS and CDR2 YFSETQ. Trimming removed 2 bases at V and 6 bases at J, with 12 bases between. The CDR3 length is 15 residues. The CDR3 region has the DNA TGCGCCAGCAGCTTCGGCGGGGGTTCTAATTCACCCCTCCACTTT. Amino acids: CASSFGGGSNSPLHF.

This chain joins TRBV7-3 and TRBJ2-7; D is unclear. Trimming stripped 5 bases from V and 3 bases from J, with 8 bases between. The CDR3 has 12 amino acids. Looked up from germline, CDR1 is SGHTA and CDR2 is FQGTGA. In DNA form, the CDR3 reads TGTGCCAGCAGCAATAGAGGCTACGAGCAGTACTTC. It translates to CASSNRGYEQYF.

The chain is built from TRBV11-2 and TRBJ2-2; no definite D call. The CDR3 totals 16 residues. V lost 3 bases and J lost 0, with 11 bases in between. Germline V lookup: CDR1 SGHAT, CDR2 FQNNGV. CDR3 in amino acids: CASSFETETNTGELFF. Written as DNA, the CDR3 is TGTGCCAGCAGCTTTGAAACCGAGACGAACACCGGGGAGCTGTTTTTT. Combining the CDR3 with reference TRBV11-2 and TRBJ2-2 gives the whole variable domain EAGVAQSPRYKIIEKRQSVAFWCNPISGHATLYWYQQILGQGPKLLIQFQNNGVVDDSQLPKDRFSAERLKGVDSTLKIQPAKLEDSAVYLCASSFETETNTGELFFGEGSRLTVL.

The J gene is TRBJ1-2, the V gene TRBV29-1, with D possibly being TRBD1 (5 bases). This CDR3 comprises 14 residues. Per germline, CDR1 SQVTM and CDR2 ANQGSEA. V was shortened by 6 bases and J by 4 bases, with 18 bases between the two germline ends. CDR3 DNA sequence: TGCAGCGTGTGGGTCGAGACAGCGACCTATGGCTACACCTTC. It specifies CSVWVETATYGYTF.